This record concerns one TCR beta chain sequence. The antigen remains unidentified. This sample was included in a study of T cell responses to AZD1222 COVID-19 vaccine. The assay was immunoSEQ multiplex PCR, and TCRdb's table has in-frame clones only and misses some. The table lists about 150,000 clones, roughly nine tenths of them singletons. Germline assignment: CDR1 SGHTA and CDR2 FQGTGA. V was trimmed by 5 bases and J by 0 bases, leaving 11 bases between them. The CDR3 has 15 amino acids. Study outcomes and limitations: Spike-specific TCR depth and breadth grew after two AZD1222 doses. At baseline, just 5 or 6 AZD1222 recipients tested seropositive. Without day 14 samples, only post-peak T cell repertoires were studied. Among spike-specific TCRs, nearly half reportedly target unmutated variant regions.

The sequencing here drew on peripheral blood, taken on day 0 of AZD1222 vaccination. This clonotype was obtained from an adult in good health. This chain uses TRBV7-3 with TRBJ1-3, with D possibly TRBD1 on 6 matching bases. CDR3 coding DNA: TGTGCCAGCAGCCTCGGGACATCCTCTGGAAACACCATATATTTT. Its translation: CASSLGTSSGNTIYF.